Given below is one TCR beta chain in context. The antigen is unknown. Unique molecular identifiers were added to individual cDNA molecules. MiXCR, run by TCRdb on the 5' RACE reads, gives a single entry per CDR3 protein. Here the sample spans over 55,000 distinct CDR3 sequences, approximately 13% being singletons. These data belong to a study of early T cells in non-severe SARS-CoV-2 infection. In the study overall: The sequenced material was bulk RNA from unsorted whole blood, and its chains were unpaired.

Per germline, CDR1 SGDLS and CDR2 YYNGEE. V was pared by 0 bases and J by 6 bases, with 10 bases between. The CDR3 runs 14 residues. General study findings and limits: Missing private and CD4 specificities, VDJdb matching favored anti-spike CD8 responses.

The rearrangement joins TRBV9 to TRBJ2-1, with D uncertain. Here the sequenced sample was whole blood, taken at baseline. The clonotype was recovered from an adult who was a healthcare worker with PCR-confirmed SARS-CoV-2 infection or an uninfected control (not recorded which). In nucleotides, the CDR3 is TGTGCCAGCAGCGTAGGTCACAGATCCAATGAGCAGTTCTTC. Translation: CASSVGHRSNEQFF.